This TCR beta chain came from a study of graft-versus-host responses after intestinal transplantation. Findings of the study overall: GvH clones were found in recipient marrow; some appeared first in ileum or blood. The highest levels of circulating GvH clones went along with early declines in HvG clones after transplant.

In regard to this clone: What it recognizes is unknown.

Assay used: immunoSEQ multiplex PCR; TCRdb lists only in-frame clones, some missing. Here the sample spans about 82,000 clones, around 91% being singletons. Specimen: unstimulated CD4+ T cells sorted from spleen or lymph node cells, collected before intestinal transplant. This clonotype was obtained from a human donor who received an intestinal transplant.

CDR3 amino acids: CASSARQGSGTEAFF. Here the CDR3 DNA reads TGTGCCAGCAGTGCCCGACAGGGGTCGGGCACTGAAGCTTTCTTT. The chain combines TRBV6-4 with TRBJ1-1, with 8 nucleotides matching TRBD1. Germline CDR1 MRHNA, CDR2 SNTAGT. The CDR3 has 15 residues. V was clipped by 4 bases and J by 4 bases; unmatched bases: 8.